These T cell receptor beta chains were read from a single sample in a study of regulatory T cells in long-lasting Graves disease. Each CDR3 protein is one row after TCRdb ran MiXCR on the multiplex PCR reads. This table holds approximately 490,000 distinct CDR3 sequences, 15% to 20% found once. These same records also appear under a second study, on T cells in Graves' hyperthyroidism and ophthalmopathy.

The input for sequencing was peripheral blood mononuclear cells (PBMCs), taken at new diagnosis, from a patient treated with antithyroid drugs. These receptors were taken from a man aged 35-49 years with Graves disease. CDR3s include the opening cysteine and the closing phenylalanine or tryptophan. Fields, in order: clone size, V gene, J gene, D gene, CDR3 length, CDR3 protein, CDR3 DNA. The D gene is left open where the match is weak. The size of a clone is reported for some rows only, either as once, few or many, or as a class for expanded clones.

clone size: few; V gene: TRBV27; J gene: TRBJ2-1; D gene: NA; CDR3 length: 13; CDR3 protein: CASHPWTNNEQFF; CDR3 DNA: TGTGCCAGCCATCCTTGGACGAACAATGAGCAGTTCTTC
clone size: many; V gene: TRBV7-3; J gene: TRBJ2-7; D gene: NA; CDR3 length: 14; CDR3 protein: CASSLRDFSYEQYF; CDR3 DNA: TGTGCCAGCAGCTTAAGGGACTTTTCCTACGAGCAGTACTTC
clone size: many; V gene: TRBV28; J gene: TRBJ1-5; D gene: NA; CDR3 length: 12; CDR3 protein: CASSSNNQPQHF; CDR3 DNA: TGTGCCAGCAGTTCTAATAATCAGCCCCAGCATTTT
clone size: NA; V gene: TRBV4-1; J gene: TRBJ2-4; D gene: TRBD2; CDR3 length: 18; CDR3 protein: CASSPSATSGRAKNIQYF; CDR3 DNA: TGCGCCAGCAGCCCTTCAGCTACTAGCGGGAGGGCCAAAAACATTCAGTACTTC
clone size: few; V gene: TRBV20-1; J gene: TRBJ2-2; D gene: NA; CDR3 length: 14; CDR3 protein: CSASEGQGTGELFF; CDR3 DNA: TGCAGTGCTAGTGAGGGCCAAGGCACCGGGGAGCTGTTTTTT
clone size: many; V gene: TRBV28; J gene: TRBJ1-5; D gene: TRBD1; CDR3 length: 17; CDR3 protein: CASSFVRDRGYNQPQHF; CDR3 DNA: TGTGCCAGCAGTTTCGTTCGCGACAGGGGATACAATCAGCCCCAGCATTTT
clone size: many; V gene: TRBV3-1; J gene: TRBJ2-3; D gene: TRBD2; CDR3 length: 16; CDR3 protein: CASSQARTSETDTQYF; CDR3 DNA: TGTGCCAGCAGCCAAGCCCGGACTAGCGAGACAGATACGCAGTATTTT
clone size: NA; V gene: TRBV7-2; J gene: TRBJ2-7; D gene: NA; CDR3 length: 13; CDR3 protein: CASSTHGASEQYF; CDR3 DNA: TGTGCCAGCAGCACTCACGGCGCTAGCGAGCAGTACTTC
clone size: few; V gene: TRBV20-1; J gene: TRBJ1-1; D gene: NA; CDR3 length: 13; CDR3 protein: CSARSPEDTEAFF; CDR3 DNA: TGCAGTGCTAGATCGCCGGAAGACACTGAAGCTTTCTTT
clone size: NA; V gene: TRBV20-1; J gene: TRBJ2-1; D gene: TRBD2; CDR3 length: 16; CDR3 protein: CSATGLAGGPGNEQFF; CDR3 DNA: TGCAGTGCCACGGGACTAGCGGGAGGGCCGGGCAATGAGCAGTTCTTC
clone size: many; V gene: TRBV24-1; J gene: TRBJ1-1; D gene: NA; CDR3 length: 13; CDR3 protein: CATSRAGAPGAFF; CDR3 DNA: TGTGCCACCAGTCGCGCGGGGGCGCCTGGTGCTTTCTTT
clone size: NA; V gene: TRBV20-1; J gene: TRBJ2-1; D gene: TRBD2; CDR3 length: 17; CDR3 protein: CSARDRGTSGIYNEQFF; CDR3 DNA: TGCAGTGCTAGAGATCGAGGGACTAGCGGGATCTACAATGAGCAGTTCTTC
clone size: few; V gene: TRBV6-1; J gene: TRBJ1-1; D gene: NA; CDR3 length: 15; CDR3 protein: CASTINGGMNTEAFF; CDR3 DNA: TGTGCCAGCACCATTAACGGTGGGATGAACACTGAAGCTTTCTTT
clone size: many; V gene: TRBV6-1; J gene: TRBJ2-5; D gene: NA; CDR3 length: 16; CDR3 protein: CASTTRPGPAGETQYF; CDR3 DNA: TGTGCCAGCACCACGAGGCCAGGGCCAGCAGGAGAGACCCAGTACTTC
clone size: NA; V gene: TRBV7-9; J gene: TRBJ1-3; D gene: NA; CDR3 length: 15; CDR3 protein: CASSYGIGSGNTIYF; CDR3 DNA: TGTGCCAGCAGCTACGGGATCGGCTCTGGAAACACCATATATTTT
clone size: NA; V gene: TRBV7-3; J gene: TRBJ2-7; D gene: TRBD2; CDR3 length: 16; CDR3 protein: CASSPDGLAGRNEQYF; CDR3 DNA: TGTGCCAGCAGCCCCGACGGGCTAGCGGGAAGGAACGAGCAGTACTTC
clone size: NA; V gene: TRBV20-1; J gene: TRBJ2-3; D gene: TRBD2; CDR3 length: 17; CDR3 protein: CSARAGRASGKSDTQYF; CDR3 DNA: TGCAGTGCTAGAGCCGGGCGGGCTAGCGGGAAATCAGATACGCAGTATTTT
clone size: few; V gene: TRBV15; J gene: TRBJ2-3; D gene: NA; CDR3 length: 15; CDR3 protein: CATSRGDGGTDTQYF; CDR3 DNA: TGTGCCACCAGCAGAGGTGACGGCGGCACAGATACGCAGTATTTT
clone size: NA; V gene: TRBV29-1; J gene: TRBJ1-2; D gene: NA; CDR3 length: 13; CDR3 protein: CSVHGGDNYGYTF; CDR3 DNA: TGCAGCGTCCACGGGGGGGATAACTATGGCTACACCTTC
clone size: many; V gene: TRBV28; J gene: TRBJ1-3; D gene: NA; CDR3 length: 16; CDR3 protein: CASTLIPDSSGNTIYF; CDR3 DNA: TGTGCCAGCACCCTTATTCCAGATTCCTCTGGAAACACCATATATTTT
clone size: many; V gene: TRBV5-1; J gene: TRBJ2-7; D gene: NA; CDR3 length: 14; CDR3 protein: CASSFRRGFYEQYF; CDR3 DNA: TGCGCCAGCAGCTTCCGCAGGGGCTTTTACGAGCAGTACTTC
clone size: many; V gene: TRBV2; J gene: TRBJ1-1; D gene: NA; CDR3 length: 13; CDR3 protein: CASSARKNTEAFF; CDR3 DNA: TGTGCCAGCAGTGCCAGGAAGAACACTGAAGCTTTCTTT
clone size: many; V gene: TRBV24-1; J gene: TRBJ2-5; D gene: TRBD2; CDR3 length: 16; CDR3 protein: CATSDPTSGGAETQYF; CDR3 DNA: TGTGCCACCAGTGATCCAACTAGCGGGGGGGCAGAGACCCAGTACTTC
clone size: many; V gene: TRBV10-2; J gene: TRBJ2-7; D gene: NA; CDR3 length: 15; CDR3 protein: CASRSGTTSSYEQYF; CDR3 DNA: TGCGCCAGCAGATCCGGGACAACGAGCTCCTACGAGCAGTACTTC
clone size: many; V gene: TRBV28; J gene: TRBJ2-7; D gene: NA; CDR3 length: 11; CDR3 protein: CASTQQGEQYF; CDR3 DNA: TGTGCCAGCACCCAACAGGGCGAGCAGTACTTC
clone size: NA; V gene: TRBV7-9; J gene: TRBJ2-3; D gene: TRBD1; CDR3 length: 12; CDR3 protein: CASSADRGTQYF; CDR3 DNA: TGTGCCAGCAGCGCGGACAGGGGAACGCAGTATTTT
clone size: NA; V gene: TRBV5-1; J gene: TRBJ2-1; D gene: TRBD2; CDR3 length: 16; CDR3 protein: CASSLTSGRAYNEQFF; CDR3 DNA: TGCGCCAGCAGCTTGACCAGCGGGAGGGCCTACAATGAGCAGTTCTTC
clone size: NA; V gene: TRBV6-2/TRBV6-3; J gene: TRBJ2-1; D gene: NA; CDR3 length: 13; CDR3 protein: CASSLFQYNEQFF; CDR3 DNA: TGTGCCAGCAGTTTATTCCAATACAATGAGCAGTTCTTC
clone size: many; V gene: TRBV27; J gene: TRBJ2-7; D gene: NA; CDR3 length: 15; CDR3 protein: CASSSSGTLSYEQYF; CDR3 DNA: TGTGCCAGCAGTTCCTCCGGGACACTGTCCTACGAGCAGTACTTC
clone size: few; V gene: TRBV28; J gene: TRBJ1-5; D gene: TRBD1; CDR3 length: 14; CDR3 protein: CASSRDSGNQPQHF; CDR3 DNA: TGTGCCAGCAGTCGGGACAGTGGCAATCAGCCCCAGCATTTT
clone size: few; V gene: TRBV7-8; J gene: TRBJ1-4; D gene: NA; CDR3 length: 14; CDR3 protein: CASSLASGGEKLFF; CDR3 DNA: TGTGCCAGCAGCCTTGCTAGCGGGGGAGAAAAACTGTTTTTT
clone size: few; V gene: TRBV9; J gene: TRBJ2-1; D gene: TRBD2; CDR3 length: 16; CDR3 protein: CASSVVSGLSYNEQFF; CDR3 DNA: TGTGCCAGCAGCGTAGTTAGCGGGCTCTCCTACAATGAGCAGTTCTTC
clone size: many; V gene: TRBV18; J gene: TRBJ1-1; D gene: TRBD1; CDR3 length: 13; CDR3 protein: CASSPAGGTEAFF; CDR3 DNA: TGTGCCAGCTCACCGGCAGGGGGGACTGAAGCTTTCTTT
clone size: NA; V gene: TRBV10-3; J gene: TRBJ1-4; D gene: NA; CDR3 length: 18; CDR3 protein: CAISGGDLRGSTNEKLFF; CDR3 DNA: TGTGCCATCAGTGGGGGAGACTTGAGAGGGTCAACTAATGAAAAACTGTTTTTT
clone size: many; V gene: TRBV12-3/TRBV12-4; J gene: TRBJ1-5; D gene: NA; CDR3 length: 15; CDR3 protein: CASSLGGGSNQPQHF; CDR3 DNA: TGTGCCAGCAGCTTGGGAGGGGGGAGCAATCAGCCCCAGCATTTT
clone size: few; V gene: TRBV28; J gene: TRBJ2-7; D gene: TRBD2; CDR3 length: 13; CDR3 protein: CASTLMPGGEQYF; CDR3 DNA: TGTGCCAGCACCCTTATGCCGGGAGGGGAGCAGTACTTC
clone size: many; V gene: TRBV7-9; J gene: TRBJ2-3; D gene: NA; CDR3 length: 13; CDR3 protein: CASSSFTGVKKYF; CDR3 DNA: TGTGCCAGCAGCTCCTTTACGGGGGTTAAGAAGTATTTT
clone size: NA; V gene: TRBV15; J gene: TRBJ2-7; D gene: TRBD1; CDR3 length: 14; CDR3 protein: CATSLGTGAHEQYF; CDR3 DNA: TGTGCCACCAGCCTCGGGACAGGCGCCCACGAGCAGTACTTC
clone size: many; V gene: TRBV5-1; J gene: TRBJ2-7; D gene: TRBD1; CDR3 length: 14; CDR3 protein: CASSKGQGPYEQYF; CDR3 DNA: TGTGCCAGCAGCAAGGGACAGGGCCCCTACGAGCAGTACTTC
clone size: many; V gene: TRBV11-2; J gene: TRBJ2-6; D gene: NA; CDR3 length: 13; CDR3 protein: CASSLSGANVLTF; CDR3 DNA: TGTGCCAGCAGCCTTTCTGGGGCCAACGTCCTGACTTTC
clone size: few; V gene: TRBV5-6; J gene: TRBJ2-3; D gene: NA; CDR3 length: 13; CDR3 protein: CASSSSRPDTQYF; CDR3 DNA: TGTGCCAGCAGCTCTAGTAGGCCAGATACGCAGTATTTT
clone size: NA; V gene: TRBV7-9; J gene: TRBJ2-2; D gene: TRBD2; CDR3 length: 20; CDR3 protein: CASSLDSPLAGGPNTGELFF; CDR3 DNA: TGTGCCAGCAGCTTAGATAGCCCCTTAGCGGGAGGGCCGAACACCGGGGAGCTGTTTTTT
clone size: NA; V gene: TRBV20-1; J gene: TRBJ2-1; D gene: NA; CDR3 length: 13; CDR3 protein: CSARNDRRDEQFF; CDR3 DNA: TGCAGTGCTAGGAATGACCGGAGGGATGAGCAGTTCTTC
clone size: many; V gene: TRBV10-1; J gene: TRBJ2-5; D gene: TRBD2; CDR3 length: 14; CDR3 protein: CASSDRAGPNTQYF; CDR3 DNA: TGCGCCAGCAGTGACCGAGCGGGACCTAACACCCAGTACTTC